Listed here is a single T cell receptor beta chain. Its antigen is undetermined. The study assayed 90,000 to 100,000 TCR templates per sample. The data were produced by immunoSEQ multiplex PCR, yet TCRdb's version contains in-frame clones alone and is incomplete. The profile shows 50,000 or so clones, 90% to 95% of them singletons. Germline CDR1 MNHEY, CDR2 SVGAGI. The V gene end was trimmed by 2 bases and the J gene end by 1 base; junction bases not matched to a gene: 3. CDR3 length: 15 amino acids. The sample belongs to a study of siplizumab effects on memory and regulatory T cells. Study findings and constraints: Assignment of a naive or memory phenotype failed for roughly 80-97% of the proliferating CD4+ or CD8+ clones.

The receptor was isolated from a human donor in good health. The chain carries TRBV6-5 and TRBJ1-1, with 8 bases lining up with TRBD1. Sequencing was carried out using CD8+ T cells sorted from blood. CDR3 sequence: CASSYPGQGNTEAFF. The CDR3 coding sequence is TGTGCCAGCAGTTACCCCGGACAGGGGAACACTGAAGCTTTCTTT.